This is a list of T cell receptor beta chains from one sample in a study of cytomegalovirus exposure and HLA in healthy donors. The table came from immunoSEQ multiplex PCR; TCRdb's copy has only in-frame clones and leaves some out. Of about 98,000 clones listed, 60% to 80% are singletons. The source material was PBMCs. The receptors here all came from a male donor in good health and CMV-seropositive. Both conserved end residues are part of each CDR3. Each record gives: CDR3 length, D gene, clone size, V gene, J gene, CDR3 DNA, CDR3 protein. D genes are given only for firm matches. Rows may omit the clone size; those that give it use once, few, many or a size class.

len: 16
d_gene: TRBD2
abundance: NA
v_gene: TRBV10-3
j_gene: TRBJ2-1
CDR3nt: TGTGCCATCAGTGTGGGGGGACTAGCGGGAGAGAATGAGCAGTTCTTC
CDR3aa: CAISVGGLAGENEQFF

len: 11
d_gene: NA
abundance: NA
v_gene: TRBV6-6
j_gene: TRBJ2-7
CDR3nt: TGTGCCAGCAGTTATCTGGGCGAGCAGTGCTTC
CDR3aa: CASSYLGEQCF

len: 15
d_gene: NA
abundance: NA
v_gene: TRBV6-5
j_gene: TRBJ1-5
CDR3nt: TGTGCCAGCAGTTACGGAGGTATCGGCAATCAGCCCCAGCATTTT
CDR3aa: CASSYGGIGNQPQHF

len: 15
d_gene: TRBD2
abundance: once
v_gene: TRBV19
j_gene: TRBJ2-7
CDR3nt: TGTGCCAGTAGCCGATACACTAGCGGGGGGTACGAGCAGTACTTC
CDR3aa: CASSRYTSGGYEQYF

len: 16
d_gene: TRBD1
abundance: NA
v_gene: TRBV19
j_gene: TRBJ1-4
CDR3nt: TGTGCCAGTAGTACGGAGGGGGCTGGTTTAAATGAAAAACTGTTTTTT
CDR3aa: CASSTEGAGLNEKLFF

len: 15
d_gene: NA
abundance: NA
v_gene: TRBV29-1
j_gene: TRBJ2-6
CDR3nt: TGCAGCGTTGGTATCCCCCTCTCTGGGGCCAACGGCCTGACTTTC
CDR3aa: CSVGIPLSGANGLTF

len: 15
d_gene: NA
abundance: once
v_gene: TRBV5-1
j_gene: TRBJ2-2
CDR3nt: TGCGCCAGCAGCTTGGCTCTTACGAACACCGGGGAGCTGTTTTTT
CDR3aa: CASSLALTNTGELFF

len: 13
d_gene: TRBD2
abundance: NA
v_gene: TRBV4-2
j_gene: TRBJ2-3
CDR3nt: TGTGCCAGCAGCCAGCTAAGCGGGGAGAAGCAGTATTTT
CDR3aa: CASSQLSGEKQYF

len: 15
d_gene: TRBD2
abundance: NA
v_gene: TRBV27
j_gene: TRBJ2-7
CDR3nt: TGTGCCAGCAGTCCAGGGACTAGTTTCATCTACGAGCAGTACTTC
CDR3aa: CASSPGTSFIYEQYF

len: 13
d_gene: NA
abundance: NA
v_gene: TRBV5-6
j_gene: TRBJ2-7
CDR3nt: TGTGCCAGCAGCTGGTACGGGGTGGACGAGCAGTACTTC
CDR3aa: CASSWYGVDEQYF

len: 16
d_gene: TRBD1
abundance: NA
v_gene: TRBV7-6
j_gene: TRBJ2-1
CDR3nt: TGTGCCAGCAGCTTAAAAGGGACAGGGGGCCGTAATGAGCAGTTCTTC
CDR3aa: CASSLKGTGGRNEQFF

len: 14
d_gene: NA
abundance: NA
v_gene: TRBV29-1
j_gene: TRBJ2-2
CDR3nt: TGCAGCGTTGATCGGGACTCAGTCACCGGGGAGCTGTTTTTT
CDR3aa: CSVDRDSVTGELFF

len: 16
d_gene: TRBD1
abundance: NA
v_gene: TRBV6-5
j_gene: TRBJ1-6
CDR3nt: TGTGCCAGCAGTTACCGACAGGGGGCGCGGAATTCACCCCTCCACTTT
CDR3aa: CASSYRQGARNSPLHF

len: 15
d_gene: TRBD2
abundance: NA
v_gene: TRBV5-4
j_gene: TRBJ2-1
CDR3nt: TGTGCCAGCAGCCGGGGGGGGAGTTCCTACAATGAGCAGTTCTTC
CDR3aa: CASSRGGSSYNEQFF

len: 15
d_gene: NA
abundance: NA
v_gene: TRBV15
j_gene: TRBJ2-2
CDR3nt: TGTGCCACCAGCAGAGATAGAGGGAACACCGGGGAGCTGTTTTTT
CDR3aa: CATSRDRGNTGELFF

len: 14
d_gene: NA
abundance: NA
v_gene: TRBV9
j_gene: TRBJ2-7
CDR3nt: TGTGCCAGCAGCGTAGGCAGCGCAACCTGCGAGCAGTACTTC
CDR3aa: CASSVGSATCEQYF

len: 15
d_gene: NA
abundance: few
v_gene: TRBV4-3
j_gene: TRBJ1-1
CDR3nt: TGCGCCAGCAGCCCGGTCGGGGGTAGGCACACTGAAGCTTTCTTT
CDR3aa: CASSPVGGRHTEAFF

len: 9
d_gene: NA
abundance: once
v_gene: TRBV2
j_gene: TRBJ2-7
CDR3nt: TGTGCCAGCGGCCGGGGAGTAGACTTC
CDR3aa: CASGRGVDF

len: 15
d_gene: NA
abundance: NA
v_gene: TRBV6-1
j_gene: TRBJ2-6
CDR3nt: TGTGCCAGCAGTGGGGGGGGCGCTGGGGCCAACGTCCTGACTTTC
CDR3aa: CASSGGGAGANVLTF

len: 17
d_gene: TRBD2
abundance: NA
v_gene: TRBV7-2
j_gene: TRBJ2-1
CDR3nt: TGTGCCAGCAGCTTCACCCTTGTGGGAGGGTCCTACAATGAGCAGTTCTTC
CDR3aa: CASSFTLVGGSYNEQFF

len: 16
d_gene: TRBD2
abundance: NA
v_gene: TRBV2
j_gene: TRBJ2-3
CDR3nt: TGTGCCAGCAGTGATTACGGGCGGGAGCTGGGAGATACGCAGTATTTT
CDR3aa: CASSDYGRELGDTQYF

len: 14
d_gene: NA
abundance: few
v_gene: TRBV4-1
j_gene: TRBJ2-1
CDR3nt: TGCGCCAGCAGTCTCCGGGTCGCCGACAATGAGCAGTTCTTC
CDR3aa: CASSLRVADNEQFF

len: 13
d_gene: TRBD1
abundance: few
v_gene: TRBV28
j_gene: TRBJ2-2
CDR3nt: TGTGCCAGCCGACGGACAGGGGACGGGGAGCTGTTTTTT
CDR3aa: CASRRTGDGELFF

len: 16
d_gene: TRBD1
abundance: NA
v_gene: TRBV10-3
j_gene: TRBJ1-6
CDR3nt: TGTGCCATCAGTAAAAGAGGGACAGGGGTAGATTCACCCCTCCACTTT
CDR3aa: CAISKRGTGVDSPLHF

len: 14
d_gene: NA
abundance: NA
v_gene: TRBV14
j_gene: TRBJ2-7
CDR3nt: TGTGCCAGCAGCCAAGAATCAGGGGACTACGAGCAGTACTTC
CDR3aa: CASSQESGDYEQYF

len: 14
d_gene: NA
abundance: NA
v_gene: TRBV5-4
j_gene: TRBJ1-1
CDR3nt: TGTGCCAGCAGCTTGGGACAATCGAACACTGAAGCTTTCTTT
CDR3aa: CASSLGQSNTEAFF

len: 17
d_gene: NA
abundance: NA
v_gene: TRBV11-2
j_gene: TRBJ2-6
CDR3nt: TGTGCCAGCAGCTTTCGTTTACCGGGCTCTGGGGCCAACGGCCTGACTTTC
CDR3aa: CASSFRLPGSGANGLTF

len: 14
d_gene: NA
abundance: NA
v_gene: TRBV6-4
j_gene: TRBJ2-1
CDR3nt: TGTGCCAGCAGTGACGGCAGGATCTACAATGAGCAGTTCTTC
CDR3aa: CASSDGRIYNEQFF

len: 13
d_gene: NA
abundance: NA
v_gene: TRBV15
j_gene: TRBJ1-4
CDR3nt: TGTGCCACCAGCAGAGCCAGGGAAGGAAAACTGTTTTTT
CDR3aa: CATSRAREGKLFF

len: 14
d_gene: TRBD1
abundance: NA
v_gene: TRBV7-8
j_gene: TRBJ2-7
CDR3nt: TGTGCCAGCAGCTCGGACAGGGGCCTCTACGAGCAGTACTTC
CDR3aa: CASSSDRGLYEQYF

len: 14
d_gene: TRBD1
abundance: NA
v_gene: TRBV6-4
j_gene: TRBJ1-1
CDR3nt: TGTGCCAGCAGCAGAGGACAGGGGAACACTGAAGCTTTCTTT
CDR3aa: CASSRGQGNTEAFF

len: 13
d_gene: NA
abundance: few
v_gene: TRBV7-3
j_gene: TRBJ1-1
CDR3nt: TGTGCCAGCGGCCGGGGTCGGAACACTGAAGCTTTCTTT
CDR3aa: CASGRGRNTEAFF

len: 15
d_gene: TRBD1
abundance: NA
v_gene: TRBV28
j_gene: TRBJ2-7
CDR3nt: TGTGCCAGCAGCCACCGACAGGGGGAGGCTATCGAGCAGTACTTC
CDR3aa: CASSHRQGEAIEQYF

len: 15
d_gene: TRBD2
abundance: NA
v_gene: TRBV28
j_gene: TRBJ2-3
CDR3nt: TGTGCCAGCAGTTTCGGGAGGGGAGGATGGGATACGCAGTATTTT
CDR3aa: CASSFGRGGWDTQYF

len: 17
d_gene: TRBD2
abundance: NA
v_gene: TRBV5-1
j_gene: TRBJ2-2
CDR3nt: TGCGCCAGCAGCCAAAGGGCGGGAGCTATGAACACCGGGGAGCTGTTTTTT
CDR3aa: CASSQRAGAMNTGELFF

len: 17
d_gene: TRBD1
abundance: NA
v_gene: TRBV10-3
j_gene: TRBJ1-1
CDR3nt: TGTGCCATCAGTTGGGCCAGGGGGACTCAAATGAACACTGAAGCTTTCTTT
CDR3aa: CAISWARGTQMNTEAFF

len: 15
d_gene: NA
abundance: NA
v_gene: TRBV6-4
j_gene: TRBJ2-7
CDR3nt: TGTGCCAGCAGTGATCCAGTCCGGGATGCCTACGAGCAGTACTTC
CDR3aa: CASSDPVRDAYEQYF

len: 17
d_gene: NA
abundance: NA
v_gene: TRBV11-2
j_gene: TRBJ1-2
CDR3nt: TGTGCCAGCAGCTCGACCGCCGGACAGAGATTTAACTATGGCTACACCTTC
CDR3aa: CASSSTAGQRFNYGYTF

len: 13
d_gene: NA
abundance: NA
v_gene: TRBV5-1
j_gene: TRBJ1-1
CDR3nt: TGCGCCAGCAGCTGGGGAGGGGGCACTGAAGCTTTCTTT
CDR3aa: CASSWGGGTEAFF

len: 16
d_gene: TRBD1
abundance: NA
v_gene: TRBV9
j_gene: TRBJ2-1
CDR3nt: TGTGCCAGCAGCGTACAGGACAGGGGAACCTACAATGAGCAGTTCTTC
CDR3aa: CASSVQDRGTYNEQFF

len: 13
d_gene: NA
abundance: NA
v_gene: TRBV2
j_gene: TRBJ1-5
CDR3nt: TGTGCCAGCAGTGAGACTCCCATTAGGACCCAGCATTTT
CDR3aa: CASSETPIRTQHF

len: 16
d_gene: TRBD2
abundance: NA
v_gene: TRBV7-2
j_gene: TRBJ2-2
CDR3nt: TGTGCCAGCAGAAGGTTTAGCGGGAGTGTCACCGGGGAGCTGTTTTTT
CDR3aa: CASRRFSGSVTGELFF